Sequencing of this TCR beta chain was carried out in a study of blood T cell repertoires in COVID-19. Clones were sequenced by immunoSEQ multiplex PCR, and TCRdb holds only the in-frame ones, with some missing. The table records about 300,000 clones, over 75% of them present only once. CDR1 SGHTA and CDR2 FQGNSA come from the germline V gene. Trimming removed 5 bases from V and 1 base from J, with 18 bases in between. The CDR3 runs to 17 residues. The chain uses TRBV7-2 and TRBJ2-1, with a tentative D call TRBD2 (6 bases). This sequence was found in a woman aged 25 to 39 who had recovered from COVID-19. Material for sequencing was PBMCs or T cells enriched from blood (not recorded which). CDR3 amino acids: CASSGGTPHRSYNEQFF. CDR3 DNA sequence: TGTGCCAGCAGCGGAGGGACTCCCCACAGGTCCTACAATGAGCAGTTCTTC.